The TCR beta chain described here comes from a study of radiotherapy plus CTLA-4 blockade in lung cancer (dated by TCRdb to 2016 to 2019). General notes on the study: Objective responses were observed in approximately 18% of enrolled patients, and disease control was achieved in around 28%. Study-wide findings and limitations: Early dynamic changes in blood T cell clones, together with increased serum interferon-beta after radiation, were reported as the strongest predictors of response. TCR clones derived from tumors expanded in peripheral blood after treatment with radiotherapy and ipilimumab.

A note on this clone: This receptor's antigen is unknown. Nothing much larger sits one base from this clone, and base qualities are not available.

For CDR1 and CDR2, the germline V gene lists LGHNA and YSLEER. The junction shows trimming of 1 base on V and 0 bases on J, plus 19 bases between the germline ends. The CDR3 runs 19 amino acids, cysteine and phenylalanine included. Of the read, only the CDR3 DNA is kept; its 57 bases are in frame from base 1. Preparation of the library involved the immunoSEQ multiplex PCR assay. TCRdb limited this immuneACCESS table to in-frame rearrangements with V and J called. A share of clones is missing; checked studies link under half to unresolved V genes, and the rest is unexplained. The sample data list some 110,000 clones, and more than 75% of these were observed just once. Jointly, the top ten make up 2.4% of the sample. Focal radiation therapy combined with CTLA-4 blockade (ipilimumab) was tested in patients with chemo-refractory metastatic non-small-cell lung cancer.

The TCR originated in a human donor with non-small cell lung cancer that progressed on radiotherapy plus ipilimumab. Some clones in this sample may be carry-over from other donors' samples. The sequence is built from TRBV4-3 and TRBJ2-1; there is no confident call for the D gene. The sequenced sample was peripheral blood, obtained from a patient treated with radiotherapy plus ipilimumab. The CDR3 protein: CASSQGLVGFHSSYNEQFF. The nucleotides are TGCGCCAGCAGCCAAGGCCTCGTGGGTTTCCATAGCTCCTACAATGAGCAGTTCTTC.